The T cell receptor (beta chain) under discussion was sequenced for a study of cytomegalovirus exposure and HLA in healthy donors. The study ran its PCR with 60 Vbeta and 13 Jbeta primers. The repertoire was sequenced with immunoSEQ multiplex PCR; TCRdb's copy has only in-frame clones and lacks some. The sample has about 180,000 clones, around 82% seen once. Germline V gene data show CDR1 as SEHNR and CDR2 as FQNEAQ (reference sequence). This CDR3 has 15 residues. Trimming cost V 5 bases and J 7 bases, with 21 bases left between them. As for this clone: Antigen specificity is unknown.

Broader study findings: Several top significant clusters appeared, in a later analysis, to be linked to common viral pathogens. TCR association rates varied by HLA locus in a later analysis, with DRB1 highest and HLA-C lowest.

The receptor was derived from a boy aged 2 to 9 in good health and CMV-seronegative. The chain has TRBV7-9 and TRBJ2-7; tentatively, D is TRBD2 (6 bases). What was sequenced was PBMCs. CDR3: CASSPAGGGVGEQYF. Written as DNA, the CDR3 is TGTGCCAGCAGCCCGGCCGGCGGAGGGGTAGGAGAGCAGTACTTC.